Sequencing of this T cell receptor beta chain was carried out in a study of PD-1 blockade in classical Hodgkin lymphoma. Findings and limits, study-wide: The authors excluded patients who started nivolumab under 1 year after ASCT.

The data were produced by immunoSEQ multiplex PCR, yet TCRdb's version contains in-frame clones alone and is incomplete. The data hold under 95,000 clones, with about nine tenths observed a single time. The germline CDR1 and CDR2 sequences are MDHEN and SYDVKM. The CDR3 spans 11 residues. All patients experienced relapse after autologous stem cell transplantation, and brentuximab vedotin exposure was variable. Best responses fell into complete response, partial response or progressive disease. About this clone: Its antigen is not identified.

This TCR came from a human donor with classical Hodgkin lymphoma. This chain joins TRBV28 and TRBJ2-7; 9 bases match TRBD1. The source material was peripheral blood mononuclear cells (PBMCs), sampled before the second cycle of nivolumab. CDR3 region: CVIGTGPEQYF. CDR3 DNA: TGTGTCATCGGGACAGGGCCCGAGCAGTACTTC.